One and the same sample provided the 9 T cell receptor beta chains below, sequenced in a study of CD8 T cells in Susac syndrome. An amount of RNA that ranged from about 0.45 to 1 ug was reverse transcribed with random hexamers. TCRdb re-called the immunoSEQ multiplex PCR reads with MiXCR, one entry per CDR3 protein. Of roughly 67,000 distinct CDR3 sequences in the sample, about 95% are singletons; the top ten hold approximately 0.4%. The sample consisted of CD8+ T cells from PBMCs. These TCRs come from a human donor with multiple sclerosis.

The chain joins TRBV5-1 to TRBJ2-7, with TRBD1 matching 8 bases. Trimming removed 2 bases from V and 4 bases from J; junction bases left unmatched: 5. Germline V gene data show CDR1 as SGHRS and CDR2 as YFSETQ. The CDR3 sequence is 14 residues long. The chain's CDR3 is CASSFGTGVYEQYF. For the CDR3, the DNA is TGCGCCAGCAGCTTCGGGACAGGTGTTTACGAGCAGTACTTC.

This chain joins TRBV7-3 and TRBJ2-1, with 12 bases fitting TRBD2. Trimming cost V 3 bases and J 5 bases; bases outside gene matches: 5. The CDR3 covers 16 residues. Germline V lookup: CDR1 SGHTA, CDR2 FQGTGA. The CDR3 bases are TGTGCCAGCAGCTTGGGACTAGCGGGTGGGGACAATGAGCAGTTCTTC. Residues: CASSLGLAGGDNEQFF.

This chain links TRBV20-1 with TRBJ1-2; D is ambiguous. Germline lookup yields CDR1 DFQATT and CDR2 SNEGSKA (reference sequence). With 3 bases removed from V and 8 bases from J, the gap between germline ends came to 13 bases. The CDR3 has 12 residues. The CDR3, as DNA: TGCAGTGCTAGGTCTATCCTGGCGGGCTACACCTTC. This codes for CSARSILAGYTF.

The chain combines TRBV3-1 with TRBJ2-7; unclear D gene. Germline-derived CDR1 and CDR2 are LGHDT and YNNKEL (reference sequence). This CDR3 is built from 14 residues. Trimming left V 2 bases short and J 7 bases short, with 15 bases between. CDR3 sequence reads: CASSQPDTVREQYF. Here the CDR3 DNA reads TGTGCCAGCAGCCAACCCGACACCGTTCGGGAGCAGTACTTC.

The chain is built from TRBV7-9 and TRBJ2-1; D gene uncertain. V was trimmed by 5 bases and J by 7 bases, leaving 15 bases between them. Germline loops: CDR1 SEHNR, CDR2 FQNEAQ (reference sequence). The CDR3 has 14 residues. The CDR3 loop reads CASSGPGGGNEQFF. DNA for the CDR3: TGTGCCAGCAGCGGGCCCGGTGGTGGGAATGAGCAGTTCTTC.

This clonotype was observed a handful of times. The genes are TRBV5-1 and TRBJ1-1; the D gene is possibly TRBD1 (5 bases). The CDR3 length is 14 residues. V was trimmed by 5 bases and J by 6 bases, leaving 17 bases between them. Germline CDR1 is SGHRS and CDR2 is YFSETQ. This CDR3 is CASRPDRGSPEAFF. The CDR3, as DNA: TGCGCCAGCAGACCCGACAGAGGTTCGCCTGAAGCTTTCTTT.

CDR3 sequence (DNA): TGCAGTGCTCAGACAGTTGAAAAACTGTTTTTT. As protein: CSAQTVEKLFF. The gene calls are TRBV20-1 and TRBJ1-4; a possible D gene is TRBD1 (5 bases). V was clipped by 5 bases and J by 7 bases, with 8 bases between them. Germline CDR1 is DFQATT and CDR2 is SNEGSKA (reference sequence). The CDR3 is 11 amino acids.

This chain joins TRBV6-5 and TRBJ1-1; D gene ambiguous. Trimming removed 2 bases from V and 8 bases from J, with 9 bases in between. This CDR3 spans 12 amino acids. Germline loops: CDR1 MNHEY, CDR2 SVGAGI. The DNA of the CDR3 is TGTGCCAGCAGTTACCCGGGAAAGGAAGCTTTCTTT. This gives the protein CASSYPGKEAFF.

The CDR3 DNA sequence: TGTGCCTGGAACCTCCGGGACAGGGCCTACGAGCAGTACTTC. Protein product: CAWNLRDRAYEQYF. The chain couples TRBV30 to TRBJ2-7; 9 positions match TRBD1. Germline CDR1 and CDR2: GTSNPN and SVGIG (reference sequence). There are 14 residues in the CDR3. The V segment lost 4 bases and the J segment 2 bases; nucleotides outside the gene matches: 6.